Listed here are 10 T cell receptor beta chains from one sample, sequenced in a study of early T cells in non-severe SARS-CoV-2 infection. From the 5' RACE reads, TCRdb called clonotypes with MiXCR, one entry per CDR3 protein. Of some 34,000 distinct CDR3 sequences in the sample, roughly 7.1% were seen once. This specimen was whole blood, taken at baseline. These receptors were taken from an adult who was a healthcare worker with PCR-confirmed SARS-CoV-2 infection or an uninfected control (not recorded which).

CDR3 sequence (DNA): TGTGCCAGCAGCGCCCGGGACTTCGCGAACACCGGGGAGCTGTTTTTT. It translates to CASSARDFANTGELFF. The V call is TRBV9, the J call TRBJ2-2; perhaps TRBD2 as D (6 bases). Germline values: CDR1 SGDLS, CDR2 YYNGEE. The CDR3 totals 16 residues. Trimming pared 3 bases from V and 0 bases from J, leaving 12 bases between.

This clonotype was picked up many times. The chain combines TRBV24-1 with TRBJ2-1; 7 bases map to TRBD2. The CDR3 is made up of 17 amino acids. The V gene's germline CDR1 is KGHDR and CDR2 SFDVKD. J was trimmed by 9 bases and V by 3 bases; bases with no gene match: 16. The CDR3 nucleotides read TGTGCCACCAGTGATCCGCAGGAGGGAGGGCCTGCCGGTGAGCAGTTCTTC. It encodes CATSDPQEGGPAGEQFF.

This clonotype was detected only a few times. This chain connects TRBV5-4 to TRBJ1-1; TRBD1 matches at 11 bases. Trimming cost V 3 bases and J 3 bases; bases outside gene matches: 1. The CDR3 is 14 amino acids. Germline CDR1 SGHNT, CDR2 YYREEE (reference sequence). The CDR3: CASSWDRGDTEAFF. The CDR3 DNA follows: TGTGCCAGCAGCTGGGACAGGGGGGACACTGAAGCTTTCTTT. Full variable domain (rest looked up from reference TRBV5-4 and TRBJ1-1): ETGVTQSPTHLIKTRGQQVTLRCSSQSGHNTVSWYQQALGQGPQFIFQYYREEENGRGNFPPRFSGLQFPNYSSELNVNALELDDSALYLCASSWDRGDTEAFFGQGTRLTVV.

Points on this clonotype: This sequence may be a read error, since a much larger clone differs from it by one base. This chain links TRBV7-3 with TRBJ1-2, with D possibly TRBD1 on 5 matching bases. The CDR3 contains 15 residues. Germline V gives CDR1 SGHTA, CDR2 FQGTGA. The CDR3 coding sequence is TGTACCAGCAGCTTAACGGGCGGGGCTTATTATGGCTACACCTTC. Translated: CTSSLTGGAYYGYTF.

A few counts support this clonotype. The rearrangement joins TRBV24-1 to TRBJ1-2; maybe TRBD1 (6 bases). The CDR3 extends over 14 amino acids. V was clipped by 6 bases and J by 8 bases, with 18 bases between them. Germline values: CDR1 KGHDR, CDR2 SFDVKD. The CDR3 region has the DNA TGTGCCACCAGTTCCGACAGGATCTTCGGCGGCTACACCTTC. The encoded protein is CATSSDRIFGGYTF.

This clonotype was counted at least ten times. The rearrangement joins TRBV7-9 to TRBJ2-5; 10 bases line up with TRBD2. The CDR3 contains 16 residues. In germline, CDR1 is SEHNR, CDR2 FQNEAQ (reference sequence). J gave up 1 base and V 1 base, and 3 bases lay outside the gene matches. CDR3 loop: CASSLVAGGPQETQYF. The DNA for the CDR3 is TGTGCCAGCAGCTTAGTAGCGGGAGGACCCCAAGAGACCCAGTACTTC.

This clonotype was observed at least ten times. The chain links TRBV6-2 or TRBV6-3 to TRBJ2-2; D is uncertain. V was shortened by 2 bases and J by 3 bases, with 7 bases between the two germline ends. The CDR3 consists of 14 residues. Germline CDR1 is MNHEY and CDR2 is SVGEGT. CDR3 sequence reads: CASSYVRDTGELFF. In DNA, the CDR3 is TGTGCCAGCAGTTACGTCCGGGACACCGGGGAGCTGTTTTTT.

This clonotype was counted at least ten times. The V gene is TRBV30, the J gene TRBJ2-2, with D possibly called TRBD1 or TRBD2 (5 bases each). CDR1 and CDR2 from the germline V gene are GTSNPN and SVGIG (reference sequence). The CDR3 runs to 16 residues. The ends were cut back, 4 bases at V and 7 bases at J, with 22 bases in the middle. CDR3 sequence: CAWNREGRAVSGELFF. CDR3 coding DNA: TGTGCCTGGAATAGAGAGGGCAGGGCGGTGAGCGGGGAGCTGTTTTTT.

This clonotype was observed many times. The chain links TRBV3-1 to TRBJ1-2; D call uncertain. Germline loops: CDR1 LGHDT, CDR2 YNNKEL (reference sequence). V was cut by 4 bases and J by 4 bases, with 16 bases left in between. This CDR3 has 15 amino acids. The CDR3 DNA reads as TGTGCCAGCAGCCTGTCAACCACCCGGGGCTATGGCTACACCTTC. The encoded protein is CASSLSTTRGYGYTF.

This chain uses TRBV6-5 with TRBJ2-7; 9 nucleotides line up with TRBD1. This CDR3 is built from 12 residues. CDR1 and CDR2 (germline): MNHEY, SVGAGI. V lost 5 bases, J lost 6 bases, and 2 bases stayed unmatched. The CDR3 spells CASSRDRVEQYF. For the CDR3, the DNA is TGTGCCAGCAGTCGGGACAGGGTCGAGCAGTACTTC.